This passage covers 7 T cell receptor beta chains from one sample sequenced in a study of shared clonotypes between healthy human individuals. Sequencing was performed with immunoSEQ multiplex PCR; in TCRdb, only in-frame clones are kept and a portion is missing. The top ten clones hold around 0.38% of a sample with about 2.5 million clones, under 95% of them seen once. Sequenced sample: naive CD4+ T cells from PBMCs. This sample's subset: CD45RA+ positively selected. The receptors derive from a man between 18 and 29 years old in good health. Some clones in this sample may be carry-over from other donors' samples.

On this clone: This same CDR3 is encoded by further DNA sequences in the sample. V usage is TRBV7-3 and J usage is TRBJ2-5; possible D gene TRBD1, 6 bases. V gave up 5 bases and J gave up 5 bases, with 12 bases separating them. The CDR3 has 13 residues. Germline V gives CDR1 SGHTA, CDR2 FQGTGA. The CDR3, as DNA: TGTGCCAGCAGCCCAGGGGTTGGTGAGACCCAGTACTTC. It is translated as CASSPGVGETQYF.

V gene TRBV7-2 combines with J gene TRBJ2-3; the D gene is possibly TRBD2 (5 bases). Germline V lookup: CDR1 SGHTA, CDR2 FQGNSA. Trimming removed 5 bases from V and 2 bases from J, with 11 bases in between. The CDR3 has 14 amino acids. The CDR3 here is CASSLLLDTDTQYF. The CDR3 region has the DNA TGTGCCAGCAGCCTCTTACTAGACACAGATACGCAGTATTTT.

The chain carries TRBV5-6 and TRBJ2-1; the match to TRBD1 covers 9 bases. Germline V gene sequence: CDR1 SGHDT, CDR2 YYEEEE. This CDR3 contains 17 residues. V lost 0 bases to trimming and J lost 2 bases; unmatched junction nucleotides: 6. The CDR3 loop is CASSLARTGATYNEQFF. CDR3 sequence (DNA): TGTGCCAGCAGCTTGGCCCGGACAGGGGCTACCTACAATGAGCAGTTCTTC. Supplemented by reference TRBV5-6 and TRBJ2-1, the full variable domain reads DAGVTQSPTHLIKTRGQQVTLRCSPKSGHDTVSWYQQALGQGPQFIFQYYEEEERQRGNFPDRFSGHQFPNYSSELNVNALLLGDSALYLCASSLARTGATYNEQFFGPGTRLTVL.

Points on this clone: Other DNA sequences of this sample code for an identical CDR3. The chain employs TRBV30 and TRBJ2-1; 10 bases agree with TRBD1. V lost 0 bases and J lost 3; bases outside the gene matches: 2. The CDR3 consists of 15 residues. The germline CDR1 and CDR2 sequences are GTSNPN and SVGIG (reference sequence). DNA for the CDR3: TGTGCCTGGAGTGTAGGGACAGGGGTCTACAATGAGCAGTTCTTC. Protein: CAWSVGTGVYNEQFF.

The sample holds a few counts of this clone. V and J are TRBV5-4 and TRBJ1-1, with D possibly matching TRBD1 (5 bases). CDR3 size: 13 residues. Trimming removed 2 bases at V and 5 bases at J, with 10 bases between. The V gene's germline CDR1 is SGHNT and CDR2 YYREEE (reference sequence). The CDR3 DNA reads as TGTGCCAGCAGCTTCGATGAGGGGACTGAAGCTTTCTTT. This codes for CASSFDEGTEAFF. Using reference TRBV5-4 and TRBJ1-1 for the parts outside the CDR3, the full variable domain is ETGVTQSPTHLIKTRGQQVTLRCSSQSGHNTVSWYQQALGQGPQFIFQYYREEENGRGNFPPRFSGLQFPNYSSELNVNALELDDSALYLCASSFDEGTEAFFGQGTRLTVV.

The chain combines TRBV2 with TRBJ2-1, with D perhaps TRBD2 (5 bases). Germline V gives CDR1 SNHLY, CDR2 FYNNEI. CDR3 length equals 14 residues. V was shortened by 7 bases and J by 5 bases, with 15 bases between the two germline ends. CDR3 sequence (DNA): TGTGCCAGCATCTTCGGCCGGGGTGACAATGAGCAGTTCTTC. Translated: CASIFGRGDNEQFF. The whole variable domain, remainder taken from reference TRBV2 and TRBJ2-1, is EPEVTQTPSHQVTQMGQEVILRCVPISNHLYFYWYRQILGQKVEFLVSFYNNEISEKSEIFDDQFSVERPDGSNFTLKIRSTKLEDSAMYFCASIFGRGDNEQFFGPGTRLTVL.

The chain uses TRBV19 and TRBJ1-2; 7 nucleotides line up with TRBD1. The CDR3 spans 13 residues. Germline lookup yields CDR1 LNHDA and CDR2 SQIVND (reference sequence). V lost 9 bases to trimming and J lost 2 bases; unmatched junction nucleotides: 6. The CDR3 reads CASQKGQNYGYTF. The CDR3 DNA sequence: TGTGCCAGCCAAAAGGGACAGAACTATGGCTACACCTTC. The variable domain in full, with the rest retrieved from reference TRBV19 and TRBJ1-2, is DGGITQSPKYLFRKEGQNVTLSCEQNLNHDAMYWYRQDPGQGLRLIYYSQIVNDFQKGDIAEGYSVSREKKESFPLTVTSAQKNPTAFYLCASQKGQNYGYTFGSGTRLTVV.